These T cell receptor beta chains were read from a single sample in a study of CD8 T cells in ankylosing spondylitis. A single record per CDR3 protein comes from TCRdb applying MiXCR to the 5' RACE reads. Of 250,000 or so distinct CDR3 sequences in the sample, about 11% were seen once. Sequenced: blood, either unsorted or a sorted T cell fraction (not recorded which). These receptors were obtained from a male donor with ankylosing spondylitis or in good health (not recorded which). Each CDR3 is given with its conserved first and last residue. The D gene is left open where the match is weak. A row's size may be missing; if present it is once, few, many or a size class.

TRBV18	-	TRBJ1-4	-	TGTGCCAGCTCACCAAACCCGACGTCGAAGGAAAAACTGTTTTTT	CASSPNPTSKEKLFF
TRBV20-1	many	TRBJ2-1	-	TGCAGTGCTAGACATTTAGGGGAAGAGGGACTCAATGAGCAGTTCTTC	CSARHLGEEGLNEQFF
TRBV7-9	many	TRBJ1-2	-	TGTGCCAGCAGCTTAAACGCAGGACCCTATGGCTACACCTTC	CASSLNAGPYGYTF
TRBV30	-	TRBJ1-4	-	TGTGCCTGGATGCCGGACACCTATGAAAAACTGTTTTTT	CAWMPDTYEKLFF
TRBV5-1	few	TRBJ2-1	TRBD2	TGCGCCAGCAGCTTGGCGCTAGCGGGAGCCTCTGAGCAGTTCTTC	CASSLALAGASEQFF
TRBV10-3	-	TRBJ2-1	-	TGTGCCATGGGCCACGGACTCTTCTACAATGAGCAGTTCTTC	CAMGHGLFYNEQFF
TRBV20-1	few	TRBJ1-1	TRBD1	TGCAGTGTAAAGACAGGGGGCGGAGGCACTGAAGCTTTCTTT	CSVKTGGGGTEAFF
TRBV20-1	many	TRBJ2-1	-	TGCAGTGCCTTCCGGGACACCCACAATGAGCAGTTCTTC	CSAFRDTHNEQFF
TRBV7-9	-	TRBJ1-2	TRBD1	TGTGCCAGCAGCGTAACAGGGGGTCGTGGCTACACCTTC	CASSVTGGRGYTF
TRBV5-1	many	TRBJ1-2	-	TGCGCCAGCAGCTTGGAGCAGGAAATCTATGGCTACACCTTC	CASSLEQEIYGYTF